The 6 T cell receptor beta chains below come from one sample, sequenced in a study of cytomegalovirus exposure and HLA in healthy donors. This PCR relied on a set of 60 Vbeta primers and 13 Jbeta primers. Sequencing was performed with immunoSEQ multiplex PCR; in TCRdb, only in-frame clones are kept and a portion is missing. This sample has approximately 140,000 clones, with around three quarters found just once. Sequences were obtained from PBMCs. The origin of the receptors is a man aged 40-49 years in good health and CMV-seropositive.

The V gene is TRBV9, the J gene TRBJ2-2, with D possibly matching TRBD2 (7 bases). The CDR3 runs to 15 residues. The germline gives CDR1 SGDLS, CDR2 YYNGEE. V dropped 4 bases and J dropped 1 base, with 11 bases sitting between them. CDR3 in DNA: TGTGCCAGCAGCTCGAGGGGGGGGAACACCGGGGAGCTGTTTTTT. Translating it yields CASSSRGGNTGELFF.

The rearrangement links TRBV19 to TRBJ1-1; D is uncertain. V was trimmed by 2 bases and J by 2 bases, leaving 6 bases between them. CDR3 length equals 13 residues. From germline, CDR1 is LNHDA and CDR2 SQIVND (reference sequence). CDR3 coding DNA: TGTGCCAGTAGTATATCCCCAAACACTGAAGCTTTCTTT. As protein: CASSISPNTEAFF. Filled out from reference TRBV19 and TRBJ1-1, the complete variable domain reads DGGITQSPKYLFRKEGQNVTLSCEQNLNHDAMYWYRQDPGQGLRLIYYSQIVNDFQKGDIAEGYSVSREKKESFPLTVTSAQKNPTAFYLCASSISPNTEAFFGQGTRLTVV.

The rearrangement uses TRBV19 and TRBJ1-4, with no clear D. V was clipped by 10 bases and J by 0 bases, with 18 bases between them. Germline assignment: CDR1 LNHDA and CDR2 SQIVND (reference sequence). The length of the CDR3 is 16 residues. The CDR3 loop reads CATTDHGGATNEKLFF. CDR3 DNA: TGTGCCACGACTGATCACGGTGGTGCAACTAATGAAAAACTGTTTTTT.

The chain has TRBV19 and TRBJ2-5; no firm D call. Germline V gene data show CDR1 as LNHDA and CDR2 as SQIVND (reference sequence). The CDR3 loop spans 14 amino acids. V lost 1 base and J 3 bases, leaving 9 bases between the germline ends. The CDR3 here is CASSIAHRKETQYF. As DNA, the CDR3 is TGTGCCAGTAGTATAGCCCACAGAAAAGAGACCCAGTACTTC. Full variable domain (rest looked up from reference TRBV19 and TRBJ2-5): DGGITQSPKYLFRKEGQNVTLSCEQNLNHDAMYWYRQDPGQGLRLIYYSQIVNDFQKGDIAEGYSVSREKKESFPLTVTSAQKNPTAFYLCASSIAHRKETQYFGPGTRLLVL.

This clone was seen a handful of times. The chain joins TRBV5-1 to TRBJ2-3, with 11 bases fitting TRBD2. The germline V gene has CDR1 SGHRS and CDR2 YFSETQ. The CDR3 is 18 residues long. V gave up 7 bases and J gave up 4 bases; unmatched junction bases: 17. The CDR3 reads CASFCTSGRNKIADTQYF. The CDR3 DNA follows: TGCGCCAGCTTCTGTACTAGCGGGAGAAATAAAATAGCAGATACGCAGTATTTT.

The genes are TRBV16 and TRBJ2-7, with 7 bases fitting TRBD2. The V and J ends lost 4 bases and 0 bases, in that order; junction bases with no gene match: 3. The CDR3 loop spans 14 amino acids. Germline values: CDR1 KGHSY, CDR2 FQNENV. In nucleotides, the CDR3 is TGTGCCAGCAGCCTGGGCGGGAGCTCCTACGAGCAGTACTTC. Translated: CASSLGGSSYEQYF. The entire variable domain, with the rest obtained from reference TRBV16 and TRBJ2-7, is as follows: GEEVAQTPKHLVRGEGQKAKLYCAPIKGHSYVFWYQQVLKNEFKFLISFQNENVFDETGMPKERFSAKCLPNSPCSLEIQATKLEDSAVYFCASSLGGSSYEQYFGPGTRLTVT.